This T cell receptor beta chain was identified during a study of blood T cell repertoires in COVID-19. V lost 4 bases and J lost 1; bases outside the gene matches: 10. The CDR3 totals 18 residues. Germline CDR1 and CDR2: ENHRY and SYGVKD. Sequenced by immunoSEQ multiplex PCR; TCRdb stores in-frame clones only, minus some. The table includes roughly 41,000 clones, about 88% detected once. The chain employs TRBV10-3 and TRBJ2-3; 11 nucleotides align to TRBD2. The TCR sequence derives from a man between 60 and 75 years old with active COVID-19. The source material was peripheral blood. In DNA form, the CDR3 reads TGTGCCATCAGTGGGGGGACTAGCGGAATAGAAGGCACAGATACGCAGTATTTT. It specifies CAISGGTSGIEGTDTQYF.